Presented here are 11 T cell receptor beta chains from one specimen sequenced in a study of cytomegalovirus exposure and HLA in healthy donors. PCR was performed using 60 Vbeta and 13 Jbeta primers. TCRdb keeps only in-frame clones here, not all; method: immunoSEQ multiplex PCR. The data hold tens of thousands of clones, with 70% to 90% observed a single time. Sequenced: PBMCs. These receptors all come from a woman in her 40s in good health and CMV-seropositive.

The chain employs TRBV5-6 and TRBJ1-5, with TRBD1 matching over 8 bases. V lost 0 bases, J lost 6 bases, and 11 bases stayed unmatched. CDR1 is SGHDT, CDR2 YYEEEE, per germline. The CDR3 contains 17 residues. In DNA form, the CDR3 reads TGTGCCAGCAGCTTGGGGGCGACAGGGGCGATTACTCAGCCCCAGCATTTT. Residues: CASSLGATGAITQPQHF. Based on the CDR3 plus reference TRBV5-6 and TRBJ1-5, the full variable domain is DAGVTQSPTHLIKTRGQQVTLRCSPKSGHDTVSWYQQALGQGPQFIFQYYEEEERQRGNFPDRFSGHQFPNYSSELNVNALLLGDSALYLCASSLGATGAITQPQHFGDGTRLSIL.

The chain combines TRBV4-3 with TRBJ2-5, with a tentative D call TRBD1 (5 bases). The CDR3 length is 16 residues. Germline loops: CDR1 LGHNA, CDR2 YSLEER. V gave up 1 base and J gave up 5 bases, with 17 bases separating them. This CDR3 reads CASSQGGVSSGETQYF. The CDR3 DNA reads TGCGCCAGCAGCCAAGGGGGCGTTAGCTCAGGGGAGACCCAGTACTTC.

This chain links TRBV9 with TRBJ1-6; 10 bases align to TRBD1. This CDR3 comprises 15 residues. Looked up from germline, CDR1 is SGDLS and CDR2 is YYNGEE. The junction had 4 bases not matched to a gene; V was cut back by 3 bases and J by 7 bases. The CDR3 loop reads CASSGLGQGNSPLHF. The CDR3 DNA is TGTGCCAGCAGCGGTCTGGGACAGGGGAATTCACCCCTCCACTTT.

The chain carries TRBV18 and TRBJ2-4; tentatively, D is TRBD1 (5 bases). V was clipped by 3 bases and J by 7 bases, with 16 bases between them. The CDR3 length is 15 residues. Germline V gene sequence: CDR1 KGHSH, CDR2 LQKENI. The CDR3, as DNA: TGTGCCAGCTCACCCTTGCAAGGGGAAGCGAACATTCAGTACTTC. Translating gives CASSPLQGEANIQYF.

The V and J genes are TRBV29-1 and TRBJ2-7; the match to TRBD1 covers 9 bases. Per germline, CDR1 SQVTM and CDR2 ANQGSEA. V shed 6 bases, J shed 7 bases, and the junction held 7 bases outside the gene matches. This CDR3 is 12 amino acids long. CDR3 residues: CSVANRGQEQYF. CDR3 nucleotide sequence: TGCAGCGTCGCAAACAGGGGGCAAGAGCAGTACTTC.

The rearrangement uses TRBV7-2 and TRBJ1-1, with 7 bases matching TRBD1. V lost 5 bases to trimming and J lost 5 bases; unmatched junction nucleotides: 8. This CDR3 is built from 14 residues. The germline CDR1 and CDR2 sequences are SGHTA and FQGNSA. CDR3 nucleotides: TGTGCCAGCAGCCCAATCAGGGGGTATACTGAAGCTTTCTTT. Residues: CASSPIRGYTEAFF.

The chain joins TRBV14 to TRBJ2-7; the D gene is possibly TRBD2 (5 bases). With 5 bases removed from V and 0 bases from J, the gap between germline ends came to 11 bases. There are 14 residues in the CDR3. Germline CDR1 and CDR2: SGHDN and FVKESK. CDR3 in DNA: TGTGCCAGCAGCAGCGGACGGATCTCCTACGAGCAGTACTTC. Translation: CASSSGRISYEQYF.

The chain uses TRBV29-1 and TRBJ2-5; 8 nucleotides agree with TRBD1. There are 14 residues in the CDR3. Germline CDR1 reads SQVTM; CDR2 reads ANQGSEA. J lost 3 bases, V lost 0 bases, and 3 bases had no gene match. The CDR3, as DNA: TGCAGCGTTGAAGATTTGGACAGGGAAGAGACCCAGTACTTC. Translation gives CSVEDLDREETQYF.

The chain uses TRBV4-3 and TRBJ1-2; no reliable D call. The CDR3 contains 15 residues. Germline values: CDR1 LGHNA, CDR2 YSLEER. V dropped 4 bases and J dropped 1 base, with 13 bases sitting between them. The CDR3 loop reads CASSPTVGVNYGYTF. In DNA, the CDR3 is TGCGCCAGCAGCCCCACAGTCGGGGTTAACTATGGCTACACCTTC.

The rearrangement uses TRBV18 and TRBJ2-7; perhaps TRBD2 as D (5 bases). Between the trimmed V and J ends, which lost 0 bases and 7 bases, there was a span of 22 bases. This CDR3 spans 17 amino acids. CDR1 and CDR2 (germline): KGHSH, LQKENI. The CDR3 here is CASSPPLAGPAGGEQYF. CDR3 coding DNA: TGTGCCAGCTCACCACCCCTCGCCGGGCCTGCGGGTGGGGAGCAGTACTTC.

This clone showed up just a few times. This chain uses TRBV2 with TRBJ1-5; 8 bases agree with TRBD1. V was pared by 6 bases and J by 7 bases, with 11 bases of the junction left unmatched. Germline lookup yields CDR1 SNHLY and CDR2 FYNNEI. This CDR3 comprises 15 residues. CDR3 loop: CASRRIGQGNQPQHF. CDR3 DNA: TGTGCCAGCAGGAGGATTGGACAGGGTAACCAGCCCCAGCATTTT.